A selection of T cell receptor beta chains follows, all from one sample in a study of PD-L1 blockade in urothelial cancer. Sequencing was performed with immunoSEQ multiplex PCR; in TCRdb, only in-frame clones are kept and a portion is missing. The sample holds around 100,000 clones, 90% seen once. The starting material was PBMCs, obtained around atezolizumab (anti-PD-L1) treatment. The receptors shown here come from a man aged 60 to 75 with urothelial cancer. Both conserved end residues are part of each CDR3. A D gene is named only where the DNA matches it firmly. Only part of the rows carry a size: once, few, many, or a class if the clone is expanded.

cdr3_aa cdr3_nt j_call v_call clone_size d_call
CASSLNARRTGKPYEQYF TGTGCCAGCAGTTTAAACGCCCGAAGGACAGGCAAGCCCTACGAGCAGTACTTC TRBJ2-7 TRBV27 NA TRBD1
CASSRTSGRPNSSYEQYF TGCGCCAGCAGCCGGACTAGCGGGAGGCCCAACAGCTCCTACGAGCAGTACTTC TRBJ2-7 TRBV10-2 once TRBD2
CASSQTTGLSQETQYF TGTGCCAGCAGCCAAACGACAGGGCTCTCCCAAGAGACCCAGTACTTC TRBJ2-5 TRBV7-6 NA TRBD1
CASSLTRGSYNEQFF TGTGCCAGCAGCTTAACTCGGGGCTCCTACAATGAGCAGTTCTTC TRBJ2-1 TRBV7-3 NA NA
CASSVTSGGSYEQYF TGTGCCAGCAGCGTGACTAGCGGGGGGAGCTACGAGCAGTACTTC TRBJ2-7 TRBV5-4 NA TRBD2
CASSQRNLGTGGEAFF TGTGCCAGCAGCCAACGAAACCTCGGGACAGGGGGGGAGGCTTTCTTT TRBJ1-1 TRBV14 NA TRBD1
CASSLQQGLAGGGETQYF TGTGCCAGCAGCTTACAACAGGGACTAGCGGGAGGAGGCGAGACCCAGTACTTC TRBJ2-5 TRBV7-8 NA TRBD2
CASSQRGAGGEQFF TGTGCCAGCAGTCAAAGGGGAGCGGGAGGCGAGCAGTTCTTC TRBJ2-1 TRBV6-5 NA TRBD2
CASSLAPNRGGNTIYF TGTGCCAGCAGCTTGGCCCCGAACAGGGGCGGAAACACCATATATTTT TRBJ1-3 TRBV5-5 NA TRBD1
CATRLDNGGGLQETQYF TGTGCCACCAGGCTTGATAACGGCGGGGGCCTCCAAGAGACCCAGTACTTC TRBJ2-5 TRBV15 NA NA
CASTPDRVREKLFF TGTGCCAGTACCCCGGACAGGGTACGTGAAAAACTGTTTTTT TRBJ1-4 TRBV19 NA TRBD1
CASSGTELYTEAFF TGTGCCAGCAGTGGGACAGAGCTCTACACTGAAGCTTTCTTT TRBJ1-1 TRBV2 NA NA
CASSVVLAGGTQYF TGTGCCAGCAGCGTAGTACTAGCGGGGGGGACCCAGTACTTC TRBJ2-5 TRBV9 once TRBD2
CSVKGVAGGGEKLFF TGCAGCGTCAAAGGGGTGGCAGGGGGCGGTGAAAAACTGTTTTTT TRBJ1-4 TRBV29-1 NA TRBD1
CASSPLADYTNEQFF TGTGCCAGCAGCCCCCTAGCGGACTATACGAATGAGCAGTTCTTC TRBJ2-1 TRBV6-5 NA TRBD2
CASSTRQGGYEQYF TGTGCCAGCAGCACAAGACAGGGAGGCTACGAGCAGTACTTC TRBJ2-7 TRBV7-2 NA NA
CASSLVGGGQLNF TGTGCCAGCAGCTTAGTCGGGGGAGGCCAGCTGAACTTC TRBJ2-7 TRBV7-9 NA NA
CASSRTSGADTQYF TGTGCCAGCAGTCGGACTAGCGGGGCAGATACGCAGTATTTT TRBJ2-3 TRBV2 NA TRBD2
CASSPSPTNEQFF TGTGCCAGCAGTCCCTCCCCTACCAATGAGCAGTTCTTC TRBJ2-1 TRBV5-6 NA NA
CASSSPLAGDSSTDTQYF TGTGCCAGCAGTTCCCCCCTAGCGGGGGACTCTAGCACAGATACGCAGTATTTT TRBJ2-3 TRBV11-1 NA TRBD2
CASSLFASGYNEQFF TGTGCCAGCAGTTTGTTTGCTAGCGGCTACAATGAGCAGTTCTTC TRBJ2-1 TRBV28 NA TRBD2
CASSPPDLGEQFF TGTGCCAGCTCACCCCCTGACTTAGGTGAGCAGTTCTTC TRBJ2-1 TRBV18 once NA
CASSASSGSSYNEQFF TGTGCCAGCAGCGCGAGTAGCGGGAGCTCCTACAATGAGCAGTTCTTC TRBJ2-1 TRBV9 NA TRBD2
CASSFFGGGASYEQYF TGTGCCAGCAGTTTCTTCGGAGGGGGCGCCTCCTACGAGCAGTACTTC TRBJ2-7 TRBV6-5 NA NA
CASSPQSGGNEQFF TGTGCCAGCTCACCACAGTCAGGGGGCAATGAGCAGTTCTTC TRBJ2-1 TRBV18 NA TRBD1
CASSLVGLAGGGTDTQYF TGTGCCAGCAGCCTGGTTGGACTAGCGGGAGGAGGCACAGATACGCAGTATTTT TRBJ2-3 TRBV7-2 NA TRBD2
CASPWQGPGPSYEQYF TGTGCCAGCCCCTGGCAGGGTCCCGGGCCGTCCTACGAGCAGTACTTC TRBJ2-7 TRBV7-2 NA NA
CASSPLTRPSGTQYF TGCGCCAGCAGCCCACTCACTAGGCCTAGTGGTACGCAGTATTTT TRBJ2-3 TRBV4-1 NA NA
CASSYWGTGSYEQYF TGTGCCAGCAGTTACTGGGGGACAGGCTCCTACGAGCAGTACTTC TRBJ2-7 TRBV6-5 NA TRBD1
CASSEAGGSDTQYF TGTGCCAGCAGTGAGGCAGGGGGCTCAGATACGCAGTATTTT TRBJ2-3 TRBV6-1 NA TRBD1
CASSFGGISYNEQFF TGTGCCAGCAGCTTCGGGGGTATCTCCTACAATGAGCAGTTCTTC TRBJ2-1 TRBV5-6 NA NA
CASSGTGGGETQYF TGTGCCAGCAGCGGGACTGGTGGGGGAGAGACCCAGTACTTC TRBJ2-5 TRBV2 few NA
CASSRLYRGETEAFF TGCGCCAGCAGCCGACTGTACAGGGGAGAGACTGAAGCTTTCTTT TRBJ1-1 TRBV4-1 NA TRBD1
CASSPLSGRHTEAFF TGTGCCAGCAGCCCGTTATCCGGGAGACACACTGAAGCTTTCTTT TRBJ1-1 TRBV11-2 NA NA
CASSQGPSETQYF TGTGCCAGCAGCCAAGGGCCCTCGGAGACCCAGTACTTC TRBJ2-5 TRBV4-2 NA NA
CAISYASGRGYTF TGTGCCATCAGCTATGCTAGCGGTCGTGGCTACACCTTC TRBJ1-2 TRBV10-3 NA NA
CATSLTGNNEKLFF TGCGCCACTTCCCTGACAGGGAATAATGAAAAACTGTTTTTT TRBJ1-4 TRBV5-1 NA TRBD1
CASSTGTGGDQPQHF TGTGCCAGCAGCACAGGGACAGGGGGAGATCAGCCCCAGCATTTT TRBJ1-5 TRBV9 NA TRBD1
CASRTTPGANVLTF TGTGCCAGCAGAACAACCCCCGGGGCCAACGTCCTGACTTTC TRBJ2-6 TRBV7-3 NA NA
CASSVAFGGASGELFF TGTGCCAGCAGCGTAGCTTTCGGGGGGGCTAGCGGGGAGCTGTTTTTT TRBJ2-2 TRBV9 NA TRBD2
CASRRTGGYYEQYF TGTGCCAGCAGACGGACAGGGGGTTACTACGAGCAGTACTTC TRBJ2-7 TRBV6-1 once TRBD1
CASSLVSTGELFF TGTGCCAGCAGCTTAGTATCCACCGGGGAGCTGTTTTTT TRBJ2-2 TRBV7-2 NA NA
CASSLGATGEQFF TGTGCCAGCAGCTTAGGCGCAACAGGCGAGCAGTTCTTC TRBJ2-1 TRBV11-3 NA NA
CAISEGQGSNYGYTF TGTGCCATCAGTGAGGGACAGGGGTCGAACTATGGCTACACCTTC TRBJ1-2 TRBV10-3 NA TRBD1
CASNLQGIVGETQYF TGTGCCAGCAACTTACAGGGTATCGTGGGAGAGACCCAGTACTTC TRBJ2-5 TRBV2 NA NA
CASSTGTSSSYNSPLHF TGTGCCAGCAGCACCGGGACATCAAGCTCCTATAATTCACCCCTCCACTTT TRBJ1-6 TRBV9 NA NA
CASSFSGTDYGYTF TGTGCCAGCAGCTTTTCCGGGACAGACTATGGCTACACCTTC TRBJ1-2 TRBV7-2 NA TRBD1